A single sample gave rise to the 23 T cell receptor beta chains below, sequenced in a study of cytomegalovirus exposure and HLA in healthy donors. It was with 60 Vbeta and 13 Jbeta primers that the PCR ran. Produced via immunoSEQ multiplex PCR; TCRdb's table is partial and in-frame only. The sample records about 64,000 clones, over 75% being singletons. The source material was PBMCs. Every receptor here comes from a female donor in good health and CMV-seronegative.

The chain has TRBV6-5 and TRBJ1-1, with TRBD1 identical over 8 bases. This CDR3 spans 14 amino acids. Germline-derived CDR1 and CDR2 are MNHEY and SVGAGI. Trimming at V came to 6 bases and at J to 4 bases, leaving 7 bases not matched to a gene. In DNA form, the CDR3 reads TGTGCCAGCAGCCTCGACAGGGGTTCCACTGAAGCTTTCTTT. It encodes CASSLDRGSTEAFF.

Only one count was recorded for this clone. The rearrangement links TRBV2 to TRBJ2-5; 11 bases are a match to TRBD2. The germline V gene has CDR1 SNHLY and CDR2 FYNNEI. After removal of 1 base from V and 3 bases from J, the junction contained 7 bases not matched to a gene. This CDR3 has 17 residues. The CDR3 sequence: CASSEGDRGLAEETQYF. The CDR3 DNA is TGTGCCAGCAGTGAAGGGGATCGGGGACTAGCGGAAGAGACCCAGTACTTC.

The CDR3 DNA is TGTGCCAGCGGAGACAGGGAGGCGGATACGCAGTATTTT. It yields the protein CASGDREADTQYF. The rearrangement links TRBV6-5 to TRBJ2-3, with D perhaps TRBD1 (7 bases). Trimming took off 8 bases at V and 6 bases at J, with 15 bases between the two ends. CDR3 length: 13 residues. Germline CDR1 reads MNHEY; CDR2 reads SVGAGI.

J is TRBJ1-5 and V is TRBV27; TRBD1 might be the D (5 bases). The germline V gene encodes CDR1 MNHEY and CDR2 SMNVEV (reference sequence). The CDR3 contains 16 residues. V was pared by 4 bases and J by 3 bases, with 16 bases between. The CDR3 region is CASSWAGGTLNQPQHF. In DNA form, the CDR3 reads TGTGCCAGCAGTTGGGCGGGGGGGACCCTCAATCAGCCCCAGCATTTT.

The genes are TRBV5-5 and TRBJ1-4; TRBD1 is a possible D gene (6 bases). This CDR3 has 14 residues. Germline assignment: CDR1 SGHKS and CDR2 YYEKEE (reference sequence). V was clipped by 0 bases and J by 7 bases, with 10 bases between them. CDR3 DNA: TGTGCCAGCAGCTTGGTGCAGGGGATTGAAAAACTGTTTTTT. Residues: CASSLVQGIEKLFF.

The chain couples TRBV7-3 to TRBJ1-1, with D possibly matching TRBD1 (6 bases). Trimming pared 1 base from V and 4 bases from J, leaving 22 bases between. Germline CDR1 SGHTA, CDR2 FQGTGA. The CDR3 has 18 residues. For the CDR3, the DNA is TGTGCCAGCAGCTTAATCCGGTTAGTCACAGGGAAGGCCACTGAAGCTTTCTTT. Protein sequence: CASSLIRLVTGKATEAFF.

The rearrangement links TRBV7-2 to TRBJ1-4; a weak D match, TRBD1 (5 bases). In germline, CDR1 is SGHTA, CDR2 FQGNSA. The CDR3 spans 15 residues. V was clipped by 5 bases and J by 0 bases, with 10 bases between them. DNA for the CDR3: TGTGCCAGCAGCCGGACACTTGCAACTAATGAAAAACTGTTTTTT. As protein: CASSRTLATNEKLFF.

The gene calls are TRBV19 and TRBJ2-7, with D perhaps TRBD2 (5 bases). The CDR3 consists of 15 residues. The V gene's germline CDR1 is LNHDA and CDR2 SQIVND (reference sequence). The V end lost 3 bases, the J end lost 6 bases, and 18 bases lay between the germline ends. This CDR3 reads CASSISSAGFREQYF. As DNA, the CDR3 is TGTGCCAGTAGTATCTCGTCGGCGGGCTTCCGCGAGCAGTACTTC.

The chain employs TRBV9 and TRBJ2-7; TRBD1 is a possible D gene (5 bases). The germline gives CDR1 SGDLS, CDR2 YYNGEE. The CDR3 contains 11 residues. Trimming removed 3 bases from V and 4 bases from J, with 5 bases in between. CDR3 bases: TGTGCCAGCAGCGCAGGGTACGAGCAGTACTTC. It codes for CASSAGYEQYF.

V gene TRBV7-6 combines with J gene TRBJ1-1; D uncertain. This CDR3 spans 14 amino acids. CDR1 and CDR2 (germline): SGHVS, FNYEAQ. The V end was cut by 2 bases, the J end by 1 base, with 8 bases between. CDR3 nucleotide sequence: TGTGCCAGCAGCTTATTCGGTGGGAACACTGAAGCTTTCTTT. Its protein is CASSLFGGNTEAFF.

The chain joins TRBV6-6 to TRBJ1-1, with 8 bases aligning to TRBD1. V was pared by 0 bases and J by 7 bases, with 4 bases of the junction left unmatched. The CDR3 runs 14 residues. CDR1 and CDR2 from the germline V gene are MNHNY and SVGAGI (reference sequence). CDR3 sequence reads: CASSYSQGALEAFF. The CDR3 coding sequence is TGTGCCAGCAGTTACTCGCAGGGGGCACTTGAAGCTTTCTTT.

The rearrangement links TRBV28 to TRBJ1-2, with TRBD1 matching over 8 bases. Trimming cost V 6 bases and J 4 bases; bases outside gene matches: 7. Germline V CDR1 and CDR2: MDHEN, SYDVKM. The CDR3 runs to 14 residues. CDR3 sequence reads: CASRTGQVSYGYTF. CDR3 coding DNA: TGTGCCAGCAGGACGGGACAGGTTAGCTATGGCTACACCTTC.

The chain recombines TRBV19 with TRBJ1-2; 8 nucleotides align to TRBD1. The CDR3 spans 15 residues. Germline CDR1 and CDR2: LNHDA and SQIVND (reference sequence). V shed 5 bases and J 0 bases; nucleotides not matched to a gene: 5. The CDR3 DNA reads TGTGCCAGTAGTGACGGACAGGGCCCTAACTATGGCTACACCTTC. Residues: CASSDGQGPNYGYTF.

V gene TRBV10-2 combines with J gene TRBJ2-1; 10 bases are shared with TRBD1. The CDR3 extends over 14 amino acids. CDR1 and CDR2 from the germline V gene are WSHSY and SAAADI. V dropped 6 bases and J dropped 7; count of bases not matched to a gene: 6. CDR3 protein: CASRMPGQGNEQFF. CDR3 coding DNA: TGCGCCAGCAGAATGCCGGGACAGGGGAATGAGCAGTTCTTC.

The genes are TRBV9 and TRBJ1-3; 7 nucleotides agree with TRBD1. V lost 3 bases and J lost 4; bases outside the gene matches: 16. The CDR3 extends over 18 amino acids. Germline V gives CDR1 SGDLS, CDR2 YYNGEE. DNA for the CDR3: TGTGCCAGCAGCGACCACAGGGGATCAGTACAACCGGGAAACACCATATATTTT. Translation: CASSDHRGSVQPGNTIYF.

The chain uses TRBV6-1 and TRBJ2-7; 7 nucleotides match TRBD1. The CDR3 consists of 14 residues. Looked up from germline, CDR1 is MNHNS and CDR2 is SASEGT. The V segment lost 3 bases and the J segment 2 bases; nucleotides outside the gene matches: 4. The CDR3 bases are TGTGCCAGCAGTGAGATGGGACAGACCTACGAGCAGTACTTC. This codes for CASSEMGQTYEQYF.

This rearrangement joins TRBV6-1 to TRBJ2-3; D gene uncertain. V was cut by 7 bases and J by 0 bases, with 11 bases left in between. CDR1 and CDR2 from the germline V gene are MNHNS and SASEGT. The CDR3 loop spans 14 amino acids. The CDR3 DNA reads TGTGCCAGCACAGTGGTTTCTAGCACAGATACGCAGTATTTT. It yields the protein CASTVVSSTDTQYF.

The chain employs TRBV7-9 and TRBJ2-7; D might be TRBD1 (6 bases). V was trimmed by 5 bases and J by 2 bases, leaving 7 bases between them. The CDR3 totals 12 residues. CDR1 and CDR2 (germline): SEHNR, FQNEAQ (reference sequence). The CDR3 DNA reads as TGTGCCAGCAGCCGGACAGCCTACGAGCAGTACTTC. It encodes CASSRTAYEQYF.

The genes are TRBV28 and TRBJ1-5; D unresolved. Germline CDR1 reads MDHEN; CDR2 reads SYDVKM. V dropped 2 bases and J dropped 0 bases, with 17 bases sitting between them. This CDR3 contains 18 residues. Written as DNA, the CDR3 is TGTGCCAGCAGTTTACAACCCACGGGAGGTTATAGCAATCAGCCCCAGCATTTT. This translates into CASSLQPTGGYSNQPQHF. Filled out from reference TRBV28 and TRBJ1-5, the complete variable domain reads DVKVTQSSRYLVKRTGEKVFLECVQDMDHENMFWYRQDPGLGLRLIYFSYDVKMKEKGDIPEGYSVSREKKERFSLILESASTNQTSMYLCASSLQPTGGYSNQPQHFGDGTRLSIL.

The chain links TRBV7-2 to TRBJ1-1; D gene ambiguous. Germline V gene data show CDR1 as SGHTA and CDR2 as FQGNSA. V shed 5 bases and J shed 1 base, with 8 bases lying between them. This CDR3 comprises 13 residues. The CDR3 protein is CASSVSRNTEAFF. CDR3 coding DNA: TGTGCCAGCAGCGTGTCGAGGAACACTGAAGCTTTCTTT.

The chain is built from TRBV27 and TRBJ1-2; 9 nucleotides match TRBD1. Germline CDR1 and CDR2: MNHEY and SMNVEV (reference sequence). There are 18 residues in the CDR3. Germline trimming cut 6 bases from V and 7 bases from J; bases unmatched to any gene: 21. The CDR3 loop reads CASRRGQGVSTRSGGYTF. For the CDR3, the DNA is TGTGCCAGCAGGAGGGGACAGGGTGTCTCCACCAGGTCTGGTGGCTACACCTTC.

There are a few counts of this clone. This chain connects TRBV18 to TRBJ1-4, with D perhaps TRBD1 (5 bases). The CDR3 extends over 14 amino acids. Germline CDR1 and CDR2: KGHSH and LQKENI. Deletions cut 3 bases from V and 4 bases from J, with 9 bases between. CDR3 DNA: TGTGCCAGCTCACCGCGACAGCTTAATGAAAAACTGTTTTTT. It is translated as CASSPRQLNEKLFF.

The chain joins TRBV7-6 to TRBJ2-5, with TRBD1 matching 9 bases. J was trimmed by 2 bases and V by 10 bases; bases with no gene match: 5. The germline CDR1 and CDR2 sequences are SGHVS and FNYEAQ. The CDR3 sequence is 13 residues long. This CDR3 reads CATGTGPQETQYF. CDR3 in DNA: TGTGCCACCGGGACAGGGCCGCAAGAGACCCAGTACTTC.